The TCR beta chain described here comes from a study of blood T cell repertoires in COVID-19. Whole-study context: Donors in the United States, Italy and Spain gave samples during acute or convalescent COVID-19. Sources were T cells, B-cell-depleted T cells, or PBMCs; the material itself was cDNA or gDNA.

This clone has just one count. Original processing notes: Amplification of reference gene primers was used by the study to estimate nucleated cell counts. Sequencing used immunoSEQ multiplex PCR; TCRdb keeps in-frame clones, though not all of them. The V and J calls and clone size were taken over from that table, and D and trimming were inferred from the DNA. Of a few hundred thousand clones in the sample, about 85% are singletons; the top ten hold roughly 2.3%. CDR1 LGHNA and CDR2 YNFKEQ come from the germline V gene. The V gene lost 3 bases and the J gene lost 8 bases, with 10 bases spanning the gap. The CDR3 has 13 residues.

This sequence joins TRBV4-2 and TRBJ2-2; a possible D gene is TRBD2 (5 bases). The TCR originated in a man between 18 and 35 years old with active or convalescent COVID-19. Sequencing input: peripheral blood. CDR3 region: CASSQDSVGELFF. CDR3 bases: TGTGCCAGCAGCCAGGATAGCGTTGGGGAGCTGTTTTTT.